Sequencing of this TCR beta chain was carried out in a study of T cell repertoires in cytomegalovirus infection. This clonotype appeared a few times. No antigen is known for it. TCRdb re-derived calls from the reads in MiXCR, one entry per CDR3 protein. The table includes more than 45,000 distinct CDR3 sequences, roughly 20% detected once. Trimming cost V 4 bases and J 6 bases; bases outside gene matches: 2. Looked up from germline, CDR1 is SGHAT and CDR2 is FQNNGV. The CDR3 totals 13 residues. This TCR was sampled from a human donor in good health (CMV status not recorded). Some clones in this sample may be carry-over from other donors' samples. This material consisted of CD8+ T cells from cultured PBMCs, taken from culture after CMV antigen stimulation. V and J are TRBV11-2 and TRBJ2-7; 11 bases align to TRBD2. The CDR3 here is CASSSGLAGEQYF. The CDR3 region has the DNA TGTGCCAGCAGCTCCGGACTAGCGGGCGAGCAGTACTTC. The whole variable domain, remainder taken from reference TRBV11-2 and TRBJ2-7, is EAGVAQSPRYKIIEKRQSVAFWCNPISGHATLYWYQQILGQGPKLLIQFQNNGVVDDSQLPKDRFSAERLKGVDSTLKIQPAKLEDSAVYLCASSSGLAGEQYFGPGTRLTVT.